This is a list of T cell receptor beta chains from one sample in a study of blood T cell repertoires in COVID-19. Sequencing was performed with immunoSEQ multiplex PCR; in TCRdb, only in-frame clones are kept and a portion is missing. The sample carries around 250,000 clones, 85% recorded once. The sequenced material came from PBMCs or T cells enriched from blood (not recorded which). The receptors were sampled from a woman between 50 and 59 years old with acute COVID-19. CDR3s include the opening cysteine and the closing phenylalanine or tryptophan. D genes are given only for firm matches. Not all rows give a size; the values are once, few, many and, for expanded clones, a class.

CDR3aa,CDR3nt,d_gene,v_gene,j_gene,abundance
CASSLGWDRASTF,TGTGCCAGCAGCTTAGGGTGGGACAGGGCGAGCACCTTC,TRBD1,TRBV7-2,TRBJ1-2,NA
CASSYGQGGGYTF,TGTGCCAGCAGTTATGGGCAGGGCGGTGGCTACACCTTC,NA,TRBV6-2/TRBV6-3,TRBJ1-2,NA
CASSTSSQPQHF,TGTGCCAGCTCAACTAGTAGTCAGCCCCAGCATTTT,NA,TRBV18,TRBJ1-5,NA
CASSVQGNTEAFF,TGTGCCAGCAGCGTACAGGGGAACACTGAAGCTTTCTTT,NA,TRBV12-3/TRBV12-4,TRBJ1-1,NA
CASSLASSGGAYNEQFF,TGTGCCAGCAGCTTGGCCAGCAGCGGGGGGGCCTACAATGAGCAGTTCTTC,TRBD2,TRBV5-4,TRBJ2-1,NA
CASSESRGLSTEAFF,TGCGCCAGCAGTGAGTCACGGGGGTTGAGCACTGAAGCTTTCTTT,NA,TRBV10-2,TRBJ1-1,NA
CASSYSPRGTGYTF,TGTGCCAGCAGTTACTCCCCCCGGGGGACTGGCTACACCTTC,NA,TRBV6-2/TRBV6-3,TRBJ1-2,once
CAISEGTGGSYGYTF,TGTGCCATCAGTGAGGGGACAGGGGGCAGCTATGGCTACACCTTC,TRBD1,TRBV10-3,TRBJ1-2,NA
CASSPGTSLYEQYF,TGTGCCAGCAGCCCCGGGACTAGCCTTTACGAGCAGTACTTC,TRBD2,TRBV9,TRBJ2-7,NA
CASRDRGQPQHF,TGTGCCAGCCGGGACAGGGGTCAGCCCCAGCATTTT,TRBD1,TRBV6-6,TRBJ1-5,NA
CASSRDSQETQYF,TGTGCCAGCAGTCGGGACAGCCAAGAGACCCAGTACTTC,TRBD1,TRBV12-3/TRBV12-4,TRBJ2-5,NA
CASNGQGFTGELFF,TGTGCCAGTAATGGACAGGGTTTCACCGGGGAGCTGTTTTTT,TRBD1,TRBV19,TRBJ2-2,NA
CASSLRGQGANYGYTF,TGTGCCAGCAGTTTAAGAGGGCAGGGGGCTAACTATGGCTACACCTTC,TRBD1,TRBV27,TRBJ1-2,NA
CASSLVGGGRNEQFF,TGTGCCAGCAGCTTAGTAGGGGGGGGCCGCAATGAGCAGTTCTTC,NA,TRBV7-2,TRBJ2-1,NA
CASSSNPGQGFGYTF,TGTGCCAGCAGCAGCAACCCGGGACAGGGCTTCGGCTACACCTTC,TRBD1,TRBV14,TRBJ1-2,NA
CASSSPGQGVNGYTF,TGTGCCAGCAGCTCCCCGGGACAGGGTGTTAATGGCTACACCTTC,TRBD1,TRBV5-4,TRBJ1-2,NA
CATSRDEFQGSQPQHF,TGTGCCACCAGCAGAGATGAATTTCAGGGTAGTCAGCCCCAGCATTTT,NA,TRBV15,TRBJ1-5,NA
CASSPTGALYEQYF,TGTGCCAGCAGTCCAACCGGAGCATTATACGAGCAGTACTTC,NA,TRBV6-2/TRBV6-3,TRBJ2-7,NA
CASSIMTGSGNTIYF,TGCGCCAGCAGTATTATGACAGGGTCCGGAAACACCATATATTTT,TRBD1,TRBV5-1,TRBJ1-3,NA
CASSLREQFF,TGTGCCAGCAGCTTACGGGAGCAGTTCTTC,NA,TRBV7-3,TRBJ2-1,few
CASGQGATEAFF,TGTGCCAGCGGACAGGGGGCCACTGAAGCTTTCTTT,TRBD1,TRBV27,TRBJ1-1,NA
CASSPETGLGTDTQYF,TGTGCCAGCTCACCCGAGACAGGGTTGGGCACAGATACGCAGTATTTT,TRBD1,TRBV18,TRBJ2-3,NA
CACRRDNVLYGYTF,TGTGCCTGCAGACGGGACAATGTTCTCTATGGCTACACCTTC,NA,TRBV30,TRBJ1-2,once
CASSAGQYQPQHF,TGTGCCAGCAGCGCCGGACAGTATCAGCCCCAGCATTTT,NA,TRBV3-1/TRBV3-2,TRBJ1-5,NA
CASSLQGMNTEAFF,TGCGCCAGCAGCTTACAGGGCATGAACACTGAAGCTTTCTTT,NA,TRBV5-1,TRBJ1-1,NA
CASSAAPTISTDTQYF,TGTGCCAGCAGCGCCGCCCCGACTATAAGCACAGATACGCAGTATTTT,NA,TRBV9,TRBJ2-3,NA
CATPRDEQFF,TGTGCCACCCCCCGGGATGAGCAGTTCTTC,NA,TRBV24-1,TRBJ2-1,NA
CASSDPDRGDQPQHF,TGTGCCAGCAGTGACCCCGACAGGGGCGATCAGCCCCAGCATTTT,TRBD1,TRBV6-1,TRBJ1-5,NA
CASSLAGHRNTEAFF,TGTGCCAGCAGCTTAGCGGGACACAGAAACACTGAAGCTTTCTTT,NA,TRBV7-2,TRBJ1-1,NA
CASSYSTGWVETQYF,TGTGCCAGCAGTTACTCAACAGGGTGGGTGGAGACCCAGTACTTC,NA,TRBV6-6,TRBJ2-5,NA
CASSYRTSGGTEQYF,TGTGCCAGCAGTTACCGAACTAGCGGGGGAACCGAGCAGTACTTC,TRBD2,TRBV6-2/TRBV6-3,TRBJ2-7,once
CASSYDTEQFF,TGTGCCAGCAGCTACGACACCGAGCAGTTCTTC,NA,TRBV7-9,TRBJ2-1,NA
CASTVTGGANTEAFF,TGTGCCAGTACCGTGACAGGGGGAGCGAACACTGAAGCTTTCTTT,TRBD1,TRBV19,TRBJ1-1,NA
CATEDRAFNYGYTF,TGTGCCACCGAGGACAGGGCGTTTAACTATGGCTACACCTTC,TRBD1,TRBV19,TRBJ1-2,NA
CASSLKGTEAFF,TGTGCCAGCAGCTTGAAGGGGACTGAAGCTTTCTTT,NA,TRBV7-2,TRBJ1-1,once
CASSPRGGAGNTIYF,TGTGCCAGCAGCCCCCGGGGTGGGGCTGGAAACACCATATATTTT,NA,TRBV9,TRBJ1-3,NA
CASSQQRGSGGYTF,TGCGCCAGCAGCCAACAACGGGGATCGGGGGGCTACACCTTC,NA,TRBV4-3,TRBJ1-2,NA
CASSLREVYEQYF,TGTGCCAGCAGCTTGAGGGAAGTCTACGAGCAGTACTTC,NA,TRBV7-2,TRBJ2-7,NA
CASSDPGGMSKNIQYF,TGTGCCAGTAGTGATCCAGGGGGGATGTCCAAAAACATTCAGTACTTC,NA,TRBV19,TRBJ2-4,NA
CASSQPGQGTYEQYF,TGCGCCAGCAGCCAACCGGGACAGGGGACCTACGAGCAGTACTTC,TRBD1,TRBV4-1,TRBJ2-7,NA
CASSLMGDRSNTEAFF,TGTGCCAGCAGTTTAATGGGAGACAGGTCGAACACTGAAGCTTTCTTT,NA,TRBV27,TRBJ1-1,NA
CATSRVGTPAYEQYF,TGTGCCACCAGCAGAGTGGGGACACCAGCCTACGAGCAGTACTTC,NA,TRBV15,TRBJ2-7,NA
CSAWTGGVGEQYF,TGCAGCGCCTGGACAGGGGGAGTAGGCGAGCAGTACTTC,TRBD1,TRBV29-1,TRBJ2-7,NA
CASRTGSNSPLHF,TGTGCCAGCAGAACAGGGTCGAATTCACCCCTCCACTTT,NA,TRBV19,TRBJ1-6,NA
CASSQVQGEQYF,TGTGCCAGCAGCCAAGTACAGGGGGAGCAGTACTTC,TRBD1,TRBV3-1/TRBV3-2,TRBJ2-7,NA
CASSLAGGRRTGELFF,TGTGCCAGCAGTTTAGCGGGGGGGCGGCGCACCGGGGAGCTGTTTTTT,TRBD2,TRBV7-8,TRBJ2-2,NA
CASSPLGQSSGNTIYF,TGTGCCAGCAGCCCCCTGGGACAGAGCTCTGGAAACACCATATATTTT,TRBD1,TRBV7-8,TRBJ1-3,few
CAWSPTPALGYTF,TGTGCCTGGAGTCCGACTCCGGCCCTTGGCTACACCTTC,NA,TRBV30,TRBJ1-2,once
CASSPETRNTIYF,TGTGCCAGCTCACCAGAAACTCGAAACACCATATATTTT,NA,TRBV18,TRBJ1-3,NA
CSAAGTGHTF,TGCAGTGCGGCCGGGACAGGGCACACCTTC,TRBD1,TRBV20-1,TRBJ1-2,NA
CASSQVNRENTEAFF,TGCGCCAGCAGCCAAGTCAACAGGGAGAACACTGAAGCTTTCTTT,NA,TRBV4-3,TRBJ1-1,NA
CASSSWDRRETQYF,TGTGCCAGCAGCTCCTGGGACAGAAGGGAGACCCAGTACTTC,TRBD1,TRBV5-6,TRBJ2-5,NA
CASSLGESRSSYNSPLHF,TGTGCCAGCAGCTTAGGGGAGAGTAGGAGCTCCTATAATTCACCCCTCCACTTT,NA,TRBV7-2,TRBJ1-6,NA
CASSPGTHIQETQYF,TGTGCCAGCAGCCCGGGGACTCATATACAAGAGACCCAGTACTTC,NA,TRBV3-1/TRBV3-2,TRBJ2-5,NA
CASSQEGRGPEAFF,TGTGCCAGCAGCCAAGAGGGCAGGGGGCCTGAAGCTTTCTTT,TRBD1,TRBV3-1/TRBV3-2,TRBJ1-1,once
CASSTTGGYQPQHF,TGTGCCAGCAGTACGACAGGGGGATATCAGCCCCAGCATTTT,TRBD1,TRBV27,TRBJ1-5,NA